This TCR beta chain appears in the sequencing data of a study of T-cell reconstitution after alpha-beta-depleted transplantation in children. Germline values: CDR1 SGHTA, CDR2 FQGNSA. The trim removed 4 bases at V and 6 bases at J, leaving 3 bases unmatched. The CDR3 covers 13 residues. The TCRbeta library incorporated unique molecular identifiers. In TCRdb, the PCR reads were re-called with MiXCR into one record per CDR3 protein. The sample lists just over 70,000 distinct CDR3 sequences, 7% to 8% occurring once. This receptor was identified in a human donor who donated a stem cell graft to a child with acute lymphoblastic leukemia. This specimen consisted of PBMCs from the stem cell graft donor, obtained from the stem cell graft. This chain joins TRBV7-2 and TRBJ2-7; 10 bases are shared with TRBD1. For the CDR3, the DNA is TGTGCCAGCAGCTGGGACAGGGGACGCGAGCAGTACTTC. Its protein is CASSWDRGREQYF.